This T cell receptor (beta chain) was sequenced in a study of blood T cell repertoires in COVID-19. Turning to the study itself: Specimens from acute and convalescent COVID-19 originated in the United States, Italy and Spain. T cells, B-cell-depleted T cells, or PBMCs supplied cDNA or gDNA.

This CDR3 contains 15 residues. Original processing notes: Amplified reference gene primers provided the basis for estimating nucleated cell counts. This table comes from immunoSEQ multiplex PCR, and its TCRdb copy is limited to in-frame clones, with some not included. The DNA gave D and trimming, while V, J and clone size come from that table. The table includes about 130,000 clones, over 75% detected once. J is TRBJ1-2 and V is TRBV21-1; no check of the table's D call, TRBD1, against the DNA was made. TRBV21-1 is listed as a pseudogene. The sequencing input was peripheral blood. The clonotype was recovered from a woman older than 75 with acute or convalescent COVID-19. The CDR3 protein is CASSKDGDSYYGYTF. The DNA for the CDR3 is TGTGCCAGCAGCAAAGACGGCGACAGCTACTATGGCTACACCTTC.